Listed below are T cell receptor beta chains from one sample, sequenced in a study of PD-1 blockade in mismatch repair-deficient tumors. The protocol was immunoSEQ multiplex PCR, while the TCRdb copy is restricted to in-frame clones and leaves out a portion. The sample records 120,000 or so clones, around 86% being singletons. The sample here was peripheral blood, taken 44 weeks after starting pembrolizumab. These receptors were taken from an adult with mismatch repair-deficient cancer. Both conserved end residues are part of each CDR3. A D gene is named only where the DNA matches it firmly. Not every row has a clone size; where given, it reads once, few, many or a size class.

DNA | CDR3 | size | J | D | V
TGTGCCAGCTCACCAACCAGGGAAGGCCAGCCCCAGCATTTT | CASSPTREGQPQHF | . | TRBJ1-5 | . | TRBV18
TGTGCCAGCAGTGACCATTATGAGGGTGGTCAACTCGAGTATCAGCCCCAGCATTTT | CASSDHYEGGQLEYQPQHF | . | TRBJ1-5 | . | TRBV6-4
TGTGCCAGCAGCACAGGGGTTTGGGGGATATCCTACGAGCAGTACTTC | CASSTGVWGISYEQYF | once | TRBJ2-7 | TRBD1 | TRBV27
TGTGCCAGCAGCTGGGGGGGGAACCAAGAGACCCAGTACTTC | CASSWGGNQETQYF | . | TRBJ2-5 | TRBD2 | TRBV5-6
TGTGCCAGCAGTGAAATAGACAGCCCCTATGGCTACACCTTC | CASSEIDSPYGYTF | . | TRBJ1-2 | . | TRBV6-1
TGTGCCACCCGGGACCTCAACACCGGGGAGCTGTTTTTT | CATRDLNTGELFF | . | TRBJ2-2 | . | TRBV27
TGTGCCAGCAGCTTAAGAGGCAGGGAGTACACCGGGGAGCTGTTTTTT | CASSLRGREYTGELFF | . | TRBJ2-2 | . | TRBV7-3
TGCAGCGTTGGTCGGGGAGCCTATGGCTACACCTTC | CSVGRGAYGYTF | few | TRBJ1-2 | . | TRBV29-1
TGTGCCAGCAGCTTTTACGGGAGGGCCTGGGTTCAGTACTTC | CASSFYGRAWVQYF | few | TRBJ2-4 | TRBD2 | TRBV5-8
TGCGCCAGCAGCTTGAATTGGGACAAGAACACTGAAGCTTTCTTT | CASSLNWDKNTEAFF | few | TRBJ1-1 | . | TRBV5-1
TGTGCCAGCATCGGACCCTCGGGCTTATACAATGAGCAGTTCTTC | CASIGPSGLYNEQFF | . | TRBJ2-1 | . | TRBV6-5
TGTGCCAGCAGCTTTACAGGGCCGAACACTGAAGCTTTCTTT | CASSFTGPNTEAFF | . | TRBJ1-1 | . | TRBV11-2
TGCAGCGTTGAAGTGGGGCGGACTAGCACAGATACGCAGTATTTT | CSVEVGRTSTDTQYF | once | TRBJ2-3 | . | TRBV29-1
TGTGCCAGCAGCTTAGTTAGTGGGGGATACTCCTACAATGAGCAGTTCTTC | CASSLVSGGYSYNEQFF | . | TRBJ2-1 | . | TRBV11-2
TGTGCCAGCAGCTTAGGGACAGGGGGCGTCGGGGAGACCCAGTACTTC | CASSLGTGGVGETQYF | once | TRBJ2-5 | TRBD1 | TRBV11-2
TGTGCCTGGAGGGCCCTGGCAGGGAGGGCTCTCGAGCAGTACTTC | CAWRALAGRALEQYF | . | TRBJ2-7 | TRBD2 | TRBV30
TGTGCCAGCAGATTGGGACACTCGAGCTCCTACAATGAGCAGTTCTTC | CASRLGHSSSYNEQFF | . | TRBJ2-1 | . | TRBV6-6
TGTGCCAGTAGTATGCAGACCGGCTACACCTTC | CASSMQTGYTF | few | TRBJ1-2 | . | TRBV19
TGTGCCAGCAGTGGTAACGGTTCCCCTTTGGGCTACACCTTC | CASSGNGSPLGYTF | . | TRBJ1-2 | . | TRBV2
TGCGCCAGCAGCACGCCCGAGTTCTGGCAAGAGACCCAGTACTTC | CASSTPEFWQETQYF | . | TRBJ2-5 | . | TRBV5-1
TGTGCCAGCAGTTTCAAGGACAGGCCCAGAGGGGGCTACACCTTC | CASSFKDRPRGGYTF | . | TRBJ1-2 | TRBD1 | TRBV28
TGCGCCAGCAGCTTGTCGTCCAGGAACACTGAAGCTTTCTTT | CASSLSSRNTEAFF | . | TRBJ1-1 | . | TRBV5-1
TGTGCCAGCAGCCAGGGGGACAGGGTCTACGAGCAGTACTTC | CASSQGDRVYEQYF | . | TRBJ2-7 | TRBD1 | TRBV7-9
TGTGCCAGCAGCTTAGCGGCTGGCCGGGGAGGGCAAGAGACCCAGTACTTC | CASSLAAGRGGQETQYF | . | TRBJ2-5 | TRBD2 | TRBV7-8
TGTGCCAGCAGCTCCCGCGGTGGTAGCGGGAGAATAACCTTCGGGGAGCTGTTTTTT | CASSSRGGSGRITFGELFF | . | TRBJ2-2 | TRBD2 | TRBV9
TGTGCCACGTCCCGGGGGCGGGAGGGCGAGCAGTACTTC | CATSRGREGEQYF | . | TRBJ2-7 | TRBD2 | TRBV6-5
TGTGCCATCAGTGAAAGTTTATGGGCTTACTCCTACGAGCAGTACTTC | CAISESLWAYSYEQYF | . | TRBJ2-7 | . | TRBV10-3
TGTGCCAGCAGTGAATATGGGCTTCTAGGGGAAAAACTGTTTTTT | CASSEYGLLGEKLFF | . | TRBJ1-4 | . | TRBV25-1
TGCGCCAGCAGCCAAGGTTGGACAGAAGAGACCCAGTACTTC | CASSQGWTEETQYF | . | TRBJ2-5 | . | TRBV4-3
TGTGCCAGCAGCTTCCCAGGGTCAGGGGAGTACTTC | CASSFPGSGEYF | . | TRBJ2-5 | . | TRBV7-8
TGTGCCAGCAGTGCTAGCGGGAGCACAGATACGCAGTATTTT | CASSASGSTDTQYF | many | TRBJ2-3 | TRBD2 | TRBV6-4
TGTGCCAGCAGTGAAGGTCCAGGACAAGAGACCCAGTACTTC | CASSEGPGQETQYF | . | TRBJ2-5 | . | TRBV6-1